This T cell receptor beta chain derives from a study of cytomegalovirus exposure and HLA in healthy donors. The primer mix had 60 Vbeta and 13 Jbeta primers. Clones were read by immunoSEQ multiplex PCR, and TCRdb kept only the in-frame ones, dropping some. The sample records some 77,000 clones, 75% to 85% being singletons. The CDR3 length is 14 residues. The J segment lost 1 base and the V segment lost 6 bases, leaving 2 bases of the junction unmatched. Germline CDR1 is LNHDA and CDR2 is SQIVND (reference sequence). The donors (healthy individuals) were bone marrow donors. The sequence derives from a man in his forties or fifties in good health and CMV-seropositive. The sequenced sample consisted of PBMCs. The V and J genes are TRBV19 and TRBJ2-5, with 10 bases matching TRBD2. CDR3 sequence (DNA): TGTGCCAGTAGAGTAGCGGGAGGCCAAGAGACCCAGTACTTC. This translates into CASRVAGGQETQYF.